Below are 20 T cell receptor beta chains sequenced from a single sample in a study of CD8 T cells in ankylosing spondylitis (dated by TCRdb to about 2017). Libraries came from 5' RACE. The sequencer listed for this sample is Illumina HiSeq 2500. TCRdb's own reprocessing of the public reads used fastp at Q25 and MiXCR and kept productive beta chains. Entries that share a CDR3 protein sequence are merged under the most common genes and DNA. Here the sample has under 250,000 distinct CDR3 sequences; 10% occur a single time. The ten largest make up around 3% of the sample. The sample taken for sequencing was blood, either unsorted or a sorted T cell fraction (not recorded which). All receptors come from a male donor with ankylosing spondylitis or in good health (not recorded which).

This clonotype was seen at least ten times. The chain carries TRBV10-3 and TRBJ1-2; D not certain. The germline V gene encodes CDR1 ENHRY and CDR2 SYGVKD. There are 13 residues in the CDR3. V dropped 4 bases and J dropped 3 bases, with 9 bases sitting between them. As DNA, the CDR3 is TGTGCCATCAGTGTAGAAGGGTACTATGGCTACACCTTC. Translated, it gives CAISVEGYYGYTF.

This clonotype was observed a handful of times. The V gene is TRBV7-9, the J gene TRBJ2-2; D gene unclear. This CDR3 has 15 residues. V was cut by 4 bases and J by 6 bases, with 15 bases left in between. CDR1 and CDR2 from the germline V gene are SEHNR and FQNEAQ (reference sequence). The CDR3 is CASSSQAARAGELFF. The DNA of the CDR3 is TGTGCCAGCAGCTCCCAGGCCGCAAGGGCCGGGGAGCTGTTTTTT. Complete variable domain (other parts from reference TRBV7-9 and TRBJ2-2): DTGVSQNPRHKITKRGQNVTFRCDPISEHNRLYWYRQTLGQGPEFLTYFQNEAQLEKSRLLSDRFSAERPKGSFSTLEIQRTEQGDSAMYLCASSSQAARAGELFFGEGSRLTVL.

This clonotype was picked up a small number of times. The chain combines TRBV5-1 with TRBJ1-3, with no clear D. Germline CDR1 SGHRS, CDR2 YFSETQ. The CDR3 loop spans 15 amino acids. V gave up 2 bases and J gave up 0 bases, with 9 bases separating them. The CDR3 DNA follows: TGCGCCAGCAGCTTCGACGTCGGCTCTGGAAACACCATATATTTT. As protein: CASSFDVGSGNTIYF.

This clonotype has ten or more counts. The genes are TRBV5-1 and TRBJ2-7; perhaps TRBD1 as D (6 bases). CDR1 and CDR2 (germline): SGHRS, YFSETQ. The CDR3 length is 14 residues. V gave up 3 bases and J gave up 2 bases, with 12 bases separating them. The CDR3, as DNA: TGCGCCAGCAGCTGGGTACAGGGAACCTACGAGCAGTACTTC. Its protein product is CASSWVQGTYEQYF.

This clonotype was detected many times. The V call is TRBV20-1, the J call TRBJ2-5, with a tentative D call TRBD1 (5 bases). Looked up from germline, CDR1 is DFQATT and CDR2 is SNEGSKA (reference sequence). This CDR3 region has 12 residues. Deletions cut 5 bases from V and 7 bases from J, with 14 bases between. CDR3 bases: TGCAGTGCTGGGGCCGAGTTGGGGACCCAGTACTTC. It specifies CSAGAELGTQYF.

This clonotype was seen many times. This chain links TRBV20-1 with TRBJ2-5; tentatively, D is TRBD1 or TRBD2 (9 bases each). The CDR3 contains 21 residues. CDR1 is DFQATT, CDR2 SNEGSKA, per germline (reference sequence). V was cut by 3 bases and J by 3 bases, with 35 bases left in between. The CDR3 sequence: CSASDSGTGLVAGDTEETQYF. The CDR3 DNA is TGCAGTGCTAGTGATTCCGGGACAGGGTTGGTAGCGGGAGACACCGAAGAGACCCAGTACTTC.

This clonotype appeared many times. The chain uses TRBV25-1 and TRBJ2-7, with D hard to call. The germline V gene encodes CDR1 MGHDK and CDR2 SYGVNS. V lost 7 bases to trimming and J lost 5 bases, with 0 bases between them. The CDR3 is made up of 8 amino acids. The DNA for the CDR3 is TGTGCCAGCAACGAGCAGTACTTC. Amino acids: CASNEQYF.

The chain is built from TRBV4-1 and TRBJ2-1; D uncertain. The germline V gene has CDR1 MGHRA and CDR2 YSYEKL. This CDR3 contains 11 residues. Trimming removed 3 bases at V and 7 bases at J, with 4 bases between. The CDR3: CASSHRNEQFF. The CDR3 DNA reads TGCGCCAGCAGCCACCGGAATGAGCAGTTCTTC.

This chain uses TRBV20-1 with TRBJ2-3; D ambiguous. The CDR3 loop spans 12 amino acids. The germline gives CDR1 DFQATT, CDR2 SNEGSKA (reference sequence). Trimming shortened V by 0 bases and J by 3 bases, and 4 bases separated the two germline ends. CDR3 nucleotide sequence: TGCAGTGCTAGAGATGTTACAGATACGCAGTATTTT. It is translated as CSARDVTDTQYF.

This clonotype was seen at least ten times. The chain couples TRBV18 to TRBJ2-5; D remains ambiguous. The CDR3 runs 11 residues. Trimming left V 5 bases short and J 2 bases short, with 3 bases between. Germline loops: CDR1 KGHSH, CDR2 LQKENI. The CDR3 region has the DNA TGTGCCAGCTCAGAGCAAGAGACCCAGTACTTC. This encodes CASSEQETQYF.

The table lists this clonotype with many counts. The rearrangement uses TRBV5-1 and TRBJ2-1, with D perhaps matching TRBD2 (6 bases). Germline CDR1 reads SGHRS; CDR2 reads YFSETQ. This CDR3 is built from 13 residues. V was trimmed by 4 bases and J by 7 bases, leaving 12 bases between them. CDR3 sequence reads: CASSPEGRNEQFF. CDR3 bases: TGCGCCAGCAGCCCGGAGGGACGGAATGAGCAGTTCTTC.

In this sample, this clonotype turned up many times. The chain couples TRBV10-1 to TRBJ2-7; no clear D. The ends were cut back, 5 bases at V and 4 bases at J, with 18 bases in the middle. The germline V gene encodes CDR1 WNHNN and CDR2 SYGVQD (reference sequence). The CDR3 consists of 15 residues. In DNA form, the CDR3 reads TGCGCCAGCAGTCCGGACCTTAGGGCCCCGTACGAGCAGTACTTC. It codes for CASSPDLRAPYEQYF.

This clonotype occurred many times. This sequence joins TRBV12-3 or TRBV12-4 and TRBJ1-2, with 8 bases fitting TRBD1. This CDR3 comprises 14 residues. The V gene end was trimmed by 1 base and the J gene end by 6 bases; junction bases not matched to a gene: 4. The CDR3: CASSLGQGADGYTF. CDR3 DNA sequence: TGTGCCAGCAGTTTAGGTCAGGGGGCTGATGGCTACACCTTC.

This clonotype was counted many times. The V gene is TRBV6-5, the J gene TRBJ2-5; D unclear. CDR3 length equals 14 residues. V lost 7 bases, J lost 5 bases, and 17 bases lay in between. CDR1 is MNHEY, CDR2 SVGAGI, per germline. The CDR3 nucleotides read TGTGCCAGCACTCGACTCGGGTTTGGGGAGACCCAGTACTTC. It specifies CASTRLGFGETQYF.

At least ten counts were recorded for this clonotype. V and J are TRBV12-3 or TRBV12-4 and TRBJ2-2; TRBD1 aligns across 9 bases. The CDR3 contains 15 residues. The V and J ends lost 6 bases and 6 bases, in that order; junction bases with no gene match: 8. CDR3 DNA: TGTGCCAGCAGGTCAACAGGGGGCGCGGCCGGGGAGCTGTTTTTT. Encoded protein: CASRSTGGAAGELFF.

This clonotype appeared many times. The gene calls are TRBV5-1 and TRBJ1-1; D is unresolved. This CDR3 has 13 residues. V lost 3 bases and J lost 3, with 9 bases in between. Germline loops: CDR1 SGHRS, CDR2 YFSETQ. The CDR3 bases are TGCGCCAGCAGCTCCTTCGTGGACACTGAAGCTTTCTTT. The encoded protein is CASSSFVDTEAFF.

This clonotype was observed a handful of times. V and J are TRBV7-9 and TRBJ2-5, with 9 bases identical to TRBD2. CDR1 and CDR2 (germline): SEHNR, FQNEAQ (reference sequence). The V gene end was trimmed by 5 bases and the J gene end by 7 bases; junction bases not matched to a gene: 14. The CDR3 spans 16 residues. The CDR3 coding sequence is TGTGCCAGCAGCCGCCCTAGCGGGAACCCAAGGGGGACCCAGTACTTC. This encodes CASSRPSGNPRGTQYF.

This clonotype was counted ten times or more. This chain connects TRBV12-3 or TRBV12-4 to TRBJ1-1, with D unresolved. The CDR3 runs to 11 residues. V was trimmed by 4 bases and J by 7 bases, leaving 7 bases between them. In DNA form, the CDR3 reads TGTGCCAGCAGTTCTAGGGTTGAAGCTTTCTTT. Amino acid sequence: CASSSRVEAFF.

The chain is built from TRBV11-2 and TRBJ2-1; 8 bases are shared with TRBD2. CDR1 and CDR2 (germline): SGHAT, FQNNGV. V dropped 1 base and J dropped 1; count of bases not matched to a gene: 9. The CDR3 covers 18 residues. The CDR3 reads CASSLVSSGFGSYNEQFF. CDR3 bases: TGTGCCAGCAGCTTAGTTTCTAGCGGGTTCGGGTCCTACAATGAGCAGTTCTTC.

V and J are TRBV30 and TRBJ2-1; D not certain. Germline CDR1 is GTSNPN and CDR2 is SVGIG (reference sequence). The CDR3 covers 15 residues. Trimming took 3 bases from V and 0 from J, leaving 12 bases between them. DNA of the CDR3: TGTGCCTGGAGCGTGCAGCCGAGCTCCTACAATGAGCAGTTCTTC. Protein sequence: CAWSVQPSSYNEQFF.